Shown below are 10 T cell receptor beta chains from a single sample sequenced in a study of early T cells in non-severe SARS-CoV-2 infection. Each CDR3 protein gets one entry after TCRdb re-called the 5' RACE reads with MiXCR. The repertoire holds more than 65,000 distinct CDR3 sequences, with roughly an eighth as singletons. Sequencing was carried out using whole blood. These receptors came from an adult who was a healthcare worker with PCR-confirmed SARS-CoV-2 infection or an uninfected control (not recorded which).

The chain employs TRBV19 and TRBJ2-7; 7 positions agree with TRBD2. Germline V gene lookup returns CDR1 LNHDA and CDR2 SQIVND (reference sequence). CDR3 size: 15 residues. V lost 3 bases to trimming and J lost 4 bases; unmatched junction nucleotides: 9. The CDR3 DNA follows: TGTGCCAGTAGTATGTTTTTGGGGGGGACTTACGAGCAGTACTTC. Its translation is CASSMFLGGTYEQYF.

This clonotype has ten or more counts. The rearrangement joins TRBV30 to TRBJ2-5; 13 bases are shared with TRBD2. CDR3 length: 17 residues. Germline V gene lookup returns CDR1 GTSNPN and CDR2 SVGIG (reference sequence). V lost 2 bases, J lost 7 bases, and 13 bases stayed unmatched. This chain's CDR3 is CAWSRTPGLAGPGTQYF. CDR3 bases: TGTGCCTGGAGTCGAACCCCGGGACTAGCGGGGCCGGGGACCCAGTACTTC.

The table lists this clonotype with many counts. The V and J genes are TRBV2 and TRBJ2-7; D is possibly TRBD1 (6 bases). Trimming shortened V by 7 bases and J by 3 bases, and 16 bases separated the two germline ends. The CDR3 is 14 amino acids. The germline CDR1 and CDR2 sequences are SNHLY and FYNNEI. The CDR3 nucleotides are TGTGCCAGCACTAGGACCCAGGGGTTCTACGAGCAGTACTTC. This translates into CASTRTQGFYEQYF.

The chain uses TRBV5-1 and TRBJ2-3, with D unresolved. This CDR3 region has 14 residues. Trimming took off 6 bases at V and 2 bases at J, with 13 bases between the two ends. Per germline, CDR1 SGHRS and CDR2 YFSETQ. This CDR3 reads CASKSRQTTDTQYF. CDR3 DNA: TGCGCCAGCAAGTCACGGCAGACCACAGATACGCAGTATTTT. Variable domain in full (rest from reference TRBV5-1 and TRBJ2-3): KAGVTQTPRYLIKTRGQQVTLSCSPISGHRSVSWYQQTPGQGLQFLFEYFSETQRNKGNFPGRFSGRQFSNSRSEMNVSTLELGDSALYLCASKSRQTTDTQYFGPGTRLTVL.

V usage is TRBV2 and J usage is TRBJ2-1, with D tentatively TRBD1 (5 bases). Trimming left V 2 bases short and J 13 bases short, with 12 bases between. The CDR3 runs to 12 residues. Looked up from germline, CDR1 is SNHLY and CDR2 is FYNNEI. CDR3 loop: CASSESSGIQFF. CDR3 nucleotide sequence: TGTGCCAGCAGTGAATCGTCAGGGATCCAGTTCTTC.

The gene calls are TRBV5-1 and TRBJ2-7; D gene ambiguous. CDR1 and CDR2 (germline): SGHRS, YFSETQ. V lost 0 bases and J lost 2, with 6 bases in between. CDR3 size: 13 residues. DNA of the CDR3: TGCGCCAGCAGCTTGGACGGAACCTACGAGCAGTACTTC. It translates to CASSLDGTYEQYF.

This clonotype has at least ten counts. This chain connects TRBV5-1 to TRBJ1-5; possibly TRBD1 for D (6 bases). The V gene's germline CDR1 is SGHRS and CDR2 YFSETQ. V lost 5 bases to trimming and J lost 1 base, with 7 bases between them. The CDR3 totals 13 residues. The CDR3 region is CASRQGSNQPQHF. The DNA of the CDR3 is TGCGCCAGCAGACAGGGAAGCAATCAGCCCCAGCATTTT.

The rearrangement uses TRBV20-1 and TRBJ2-2; D gene unclear. Trimming took off 3 bases at V and 4 bases at J, with 15 bases between the two ends. The CDR3 totals 15 residues. The V gene's germline CDR1 is DFQATT and CDR2 SNEGSKA (reference sequence). The CDR3 loop reads CSARPPYSGTGELFF. CDR3 bases: TGCAGTGCTAGGCCACCATATAGTGGCACCGGGGAGCTGTTTTTT.

The rearrangement links TRBV28 to TRBJ1-2; a possible D gene is TRBD1 (6 bases). The CDR3 is 12 amino acids. Germline V CDR1 and CDR2: MDHEN, SYDVKM. Trimming removed 11 bases at V and 4 bases at J, with 14 bases between. The CDR3 protein is CAAHRDVYGYTF. The DNA of the CDR3 is TGTGCCGCCCACAGGGATGTCTATGGCTACACCTTC.

There are many counts of this clonotype. The CDR3 DNA is TGTGCCAGCTCACCGCAGGGTATACGGGACACTGAAGCTTTCTTT. Its translation: CASSPQGIRDTEAFF. The chain carries TRBV18 and TRBJ1-1, with D perhaps TRBD1 (5 bases). CDR1 KGHSH and CDR2 LQKENI come from the germline V gene. Deletions cut 3 bases from V and 3 bases from J, with 14 bases between. This CDR3 has 15 amino acids.